Reported below is one TCR beta chain. Its antigen remains unknown. The entry originates in a study of identical twins. Study observations and caveats: Models predicted too little out-of-frame TCR alpha sharing in monozygotic twins.

The CDR3 extends over 13 amino acids. The V end was cut by 5 bases, the J end by 1 base, with 9 bases between. cDNA molecules carried unique molecular identifiers, and template switching added a universal primer site. TCRdb reanalysed the 5' RACE reads using MiXCR and keeps one entry per CDR3 protein. The data show hundreds of thousands of distinct CDR3 sequences, less than 25% seen once. The same sample was also used in a study of T cells expressing NK-cell markers. That paper adds: It was sorted CD3+CD56+NKG2C+, CD3+CD56+NKG2C- and CD3+CD56-NKG2C+ T cells that supplied the TCR beta repertoires.

The origin of this receptor is a woman aged 18-29 years in good health. This chain joins TRBV12-3 or TRBV12-4 and TRBJ2-7; D is unresolved. The sequenced sample consisted of PBMCs. CDR3 protein: CASSPPESYEQYF. The CDR3 DNA reads as TGTGCCAGCAGTCCTCCCGAATCCTACGAGCAGTACTTC.